This T cell receptor beta chain is drawn from a study of CD8 T cells in ankylosing spondylitis (dated by TCRdb to about 2017). Background for the entire study: The study set out to find disease-linked TCR variants by profiling T cell receptor beta repertoires in ankylosing spondylitis patients and healthy donors. Peripheral blood was sampled, and synovial fluid was additionally collected from ankylosing spondylitis patients. The full study cohort was made up of approximately 27 ankylosing spondylitis patients and some 100 healthy donors. What the work shows at the level of the full study, not this receptor alone: Some motif variants had previously been reported in the synovial fluid and blood of reactive arthritis patients, which suggests shared mechanisms of disease initiation. The disease-linked clones showed a CD8+ phenotype and occurred at relatively low frequencies in peripheral blood. The disease-linked clones were reported as significantly enriched in matched synovial fluid samples from ankylosing spondylitis patients. Blood from ankylosing spondylitis patients appeared to be characterized by a TCR beta motif composed of roughly 8 highly homologous amino acid variants.

Sequencing was carried out with an Illumina HiSeq 2500. TCR beta libraries were prepared by quantitative 5'-RACE with molecular barcodes. The authors' analysis ran thus. To identify disease-linked TCR variants, a new computational method was used, one built on a probabilistic model of VDJ rearrangement. The public reads were reprocessed in TCRdb via fastp at Q25 and MiXCR, keeping in-frame beta chains. When rows share a CDR3 protein, they turn into one entry using the most common DNA and genes. TCRdb, not the authors, supplied the V and J calls. The sample table shows around 770,000 distinct CDR3 sequences, and roughly 20% are seen once. About a fifth of the sample goes to the ten largest clones. From the cysteine through the phenylalanine, the CDR3 covers 14 amino acids. The sequence is cut down to CDR3 DNA, 42 bases in frame from base 1. CDR1 DFQATT and CDR2 SNEGSKA are derived from the germline V gene (reference sequence). V is pared back by 2 bases and J by 10 bases, with 18 bases lying between the germline termini.

Points on this clonotype: The antigen this receptor binds is unknown. No much larger clonotype is one base removed from it; base qualities were not supplied.

The sequence joins TRBV20-1 to TRBJ2-1; the D region possibly corresponds to TRBD1 (5 bases align). The source of this sequence is a male donor with ankylosing spondylitis. Sequenced input: blood, either unsorted or a sorted T cell fraction (not recorded which). In nucleotides, the sequence is TGCAGTGCTAGACAGGGCGGTCAGGGCAACGAGCAGTTCTTC. This gives the protein CSARQGGQGNEQFF.